Below, 9 T cell receptor beta chains from the same sample are listed, as sequenced in a study of blood T cell repertoires in COVID-19. Repertoires were generated with immunoSEQ multiplex PCR, while TCRdb's copy carries only in-frame clones and drops some. Here the sample spans under 65,000 clones, around 79% being singletons. What was sequenced was peripheral blood. The origin of the receptors is a woman between 70 and 85 years old with acute or convalescent COVID-19.

The chain carries TRBV7-9 and TRBJ1-3; D unclear. Trimming cost V 2 bases and J 1 base, with 9 bases left between them. The CDR3 length is 15 residues. CDR1 is SEHNR, CDR2 FQNEAQ, per germline (reference sequence). The CDR3 loop reads CASSLMEGSGNTIYF. DNA for the CDR3: TGTGCCAGCAGCTTAATGGAGGGATCTGGAAACACCATATATTTT.

The chain links TRBV3-1 (or the pseudogene TRBV3-2) to TRBJ1-3, with D perhaps TRBD1 (6 bases). In germline, CDR1 is LGHDT, CDR2 YNNKEL (reference sequence). Trimming left V 1 base short and J 4 bases short, with 11 bases between. This CDR3 comprises 15 residues. The CDR3 DNA sequence: TGTGCCAGCAGCCAAGGTAGTACAGGGGGAAACACCATATATTTT. Translation: CASSQGSTGGNTIYF.

This chain joins TRBV7-8 and TRBJ1-1; tentatively, D is TRBD1 (5 bases). Germline V CDR1 and CDR2: SGHVS, FQNEAQ. The CDR3 consists of 14 residues. V was clipped by 0 bases and J by 7 bases, with 12 bases between them. This CDR3 reads CASSLAGQTGEAFF. DNA for the CDR3: TGTGCCAGCAGCTTAGCGGGGCAAACGGGTGAAGCTTTCTTT.

V usage is TRBV6-1 and J usage is TRBJ1-5; TRBD1 matches 9 bases. V shed 3 bases and J 2 bases; nucleotides not matched to a gene: 11. The CDR3 is 18 residues long. CDR1 is MNHNS and CDR2 is SASEGT in the germline V gene. CDR3: CASSDIGQGLGGNQPQHF. The CDR3 DNA reads as TGTGCCAGCAGTGACATAGGACAGGGGTTGGGTGGCAATCAGCCCCAGCATTTT.

This clone was counted between two and nine times. The chain carries TRBV24-1 and TRBJ1-6, with TRBD1 matching over 12 bases. Germline V CDR1 and CDR2: KGHDR, SFDVKD. The CDR3 totals 14 residues. J lost 7 bases, V lost 8 bases, and 2 bases had no gene match. The CDR3 coding sequence is TGTGCCACCAAGGGACAGGGGGCAAATTCACCCCTCCACTTT. Its protein is CATKGQGANSPLHF.

The chain employs TRBV12-3 or TRBV12-4 and TRBJ2-3, with a weak D call TRBD1 (5 bases). V was clipped by 8 bases and J by 3 bases, with 9 bases between them. This CDR3 has 12 residues. CDR3 amino acids: CASLGVTDTQYF. CDR3 nucleotide sequence: TGTGCCAGCCTAGGGGTGACAGATACGCAGTATTTT.

J is TRBJ1-2 and V is TRBV19, with TRBD1 matching 10 bases. V gave up 5 bases and J gave up 2 bases; unmatched junction bases: 8. The CDR3 length is 16 residues. Per germline, CDR1 LNHDA and CDR2 SQIVND (reference sequence). The CDR3 reads CASSYKGTGDNYGYTF. As DNA, the CDR3 is TGTGCCAGTAGTTACAAAGGGACAGGGGACAACTATGGCTACACCTTC.

This clone was counted a single time. V is TRBV27 and J is TRBJ2-7, with D hard to call. Germline V gene data show CDR1 as MNHEY and CDR2 as SMNVEV (reference sequence). The CDR3 has 13 amino acids. The V and J ends lost 0 bases and 4 bases respectively, with 7 bases between them. The CDR3 loop is CASSLSWSYEQYF. The CDR3 DNA follows: TGTGCCAGCAGTTTATCGTGGAGTTACGAGCAGTACTTC.

The chain combines TRBV30 with TRBJ2-2; D is undetermined. V lost 0 bases to trimming and J lost 4 bases, with 3 bases between them. This CDR3 spans 12 amino acids. Germline loops: CDR1 GTSNPN, CDR2 SVGIG (reference sequence). CDR3 coding DNA: TGTGCCTGGAGTGTTCGCACCGGGGAGCTGTTTTTT. Its translation: CAWSVRTGELFF.